These 16 T cell receptor beta chains share one sample of origin, sequenced in a study of cytomegalovirus exposure and HLA in healthy donors. The study ran its PCR with 60 Vbeta and 13 Jbeta primers. Repertoires were generated with immunoSEQ multiplex PCR, while TCRdb's copy carries only in-frame clones and drops some. The sample comprises around 100,000 clones, about 74% of which are singletons, and less than 5% rests with the top ten. Sequencing used PBMCs. The receptor source for this set is a woman in her late teens or twenties in good health and CMV-seropositive.

The V and J genes are TRBV5-1 and TRBJ2-1, with a weak D call TRBD2 (6 bases). The germline gives CDR1 SGHRS, CDR2 YFSETQ. This CDR3 is built from 16 residues. V gave up 0 bases and J gave up 3 bases, with 13 bases separating them. CDR3 sequence reads: CASSLGIAEHYNEQFF. CDR3 nucleotide sequence: TGCGCCAGCAGCTTGGGAATAGCGGAACACTACAATGAGCAGTTCTTC.

The DNA of the CDR3 is TGTGCCTGGAGTGTACAATACAGGGTAATCTATGGCTACACCTTC. Its translation is CAWSVQYRVIYGYTF. The rearrangement links TRBV30 to TRBJ1-2; a possible D gene is TRBD1 (6 bases). V lost 0 bases and J 4 bases, leaving 15 bases between the germline ends. This CDR3 is 15 amino acids long. Looked up from germline, CDR1 is GTSNPN and CDR2 is SVGIG (reference sequence).

This clone came up a few times. The chain carries TRBV25-1 and TRBJ1-1; TRBD1 agrees at 9 bases. The trim removed 0 bases at V and 0 bases at J, leaving 5 bases unmatched. The germline CDR1 and CDR2 sequences are MGHDK and SYGVNS. The CDR3 has 17 amino acids. CDR3 coding DNA: TGTGCCAGCAGTGAATATGGGGGGACAGGGATGAACACTGAAGCTTTCTTT. Amino acids: CASSEYGGTGMNTEAFF.

This clone was counted a few times. V gene TRBV10-3 combines with J gene TRBJ1-2, with 7 bases lining up with TRBD1. Unmatched junction bases numbered 5, after V lost 6 bases and J lost 1 base. CDR1 ENHRY and CDR2 SYGVKD come from the germline V gene. The CDR3 extends over 14 amino acids. The CDR3 protein is CAISPGQNNYGYTF. CDR3 DNA: TGTGCCATCAGCCCGGGACAGAATAACTATGGCTACACCTTC.

The sample holds a few counts of this clone. The V call is TRBV9, the J call TRBJ2-7; possible D gene TRBD2, 5 bases. CDR3 size: 14 residues. V was trimmed by 0 bases and J by 2 bases, leaving 9 bases between them. Germline assignment: CDR1 SGDLS and CDR2 YYNGEE. Written as DNA, the CDR3 is TGTGCCAGCAGCGTAGGTCGGGGAGCCTACGAGCAGTACTTC. It translates to CASSVGRGAYEQYF.

In its sample, this clone was seen a few times. V and J are TRBV4-3 and TRBJ2-7, with D maybe TRBD1 (6 bases). V dropped 1 base and J dropped 3 bases, with 13 bases sitting between them. The CDR3 loop spans 15 amino acids. Germline V lookup: CDR1 LGHNA, CDR2 YSLEER. CDR3 nucleotide sequence: TGCGCCAGCAGCCAAGTCCGGGCACAGGGCTACGAGCAGTACTTC. It yields the protein CASSQVRAQGYEQYF.

The chain combines TRBV19 with TRBJ2-7, with 8 bases aligning to TRBD1. The germline V gene encodes CDR1 LNHDA and CDR2 SQIVND (reference sequence). The V gene end was trimmed by 5 bases and the J gene end by 5 bases; junction bases not matched to a gene: 11. This CDR3 spans 15 amino acids. DNA of the CDR3: TGTGCCAGTAGTTCAGGGACAGGCTCTTTGGACGAGCAGTACTTC. Translation: CASSSGTGSLDEQYF. Complete variable domain (other parts from reference TRBV19 and TRBJ2-7): DGGITQSPKYLFRKEGQNVTLSCEQNLNHDAMYWYRQDPGQGLRLIYYSQIVNDFQKGDIAEGYSVSREKKESFPLTVTSAQKNPTAFYLCASSSGTGSLDEQYFGPGTRLTVT.

Only a few counts were recorded for this clone. The chain employs TRBV23-1 and TRBJ2-1, with a possible D match to TRBD1 (6 bases). TRBV23-1 is classed as an ORF, of uncertain function. Trimming took off 2 bases at V and 4 bases at J, with 9 bases between the two ends. This CDR3 is built from 14 residues. The chain's CDR3 is CASSQPGQYNEQFF. The DNA of the CDR3 is TGCGCCAGCAGTCAACCTGGACAGTACAATGAGCAGTTCTTC.

V gene TRBV7-2 combines with J gene TRBJ2-5; D may be TRBD1 (6 bases). The DNA matches TRBJ2-7 better at its end, which makes the J call doubtful. CDR1 and CDR2 (germline): SGHTA, FQGNSA. This CDR3 is 14 amino acids long. CDR3 bases: TGTGCCAGCAGCTTCCGGGACACAGCCTACGAGCAGTACTTC. Its protein product is CASSFRDTAYEQYF.

This chain links TRBV5-1 with TRBJ2-1; 12 nucleotides align to TRBD1. Per the germline V gene, CDR1 is SGHRS and CDR2 is YFSETQ. V dropped 4 bases and J dropped 9; count of bases not matched to a gene: 5. The length of the CDR3 is 14 residues. The CDR3 nucleotides are TGCGCCAGCAGCAGAGGGGACAGGGGGCTTGAGCAGTTCTTC. It translates to CASSRGDRGLEQFF.

V gene TRBV5-1 combines with J gene TRBJ2-5; 11 nucleotides agree with TRBD1. CDR1 is SGHRS, CDR2 YFSETQ, per germline. The V gene end was trimmed by 4 bases and the J gene end by 1 base; junction bases not matched to a gene: 3. The CDR3 runs to 15 residues. In DNA form, the CDR3 reads TGCGCCAGCAGCCTTGGACAGGGGGCCCAAGAGACCCAGTACTTC. Encoded protein: CASSLGQGAQETQYF.

This clone was detected a few times. The chain links TRBV27 to TRBJ2-5; 12 nucleotides align to TRBD2. Germline V gene sequence: CDR1 MNHEY, CDR2 SMNVEV (reference sequence). Unmatched junction bases numbered 13, after V lost 6 bases and J lost 5 bases. This CDR3 comprises 17 residues. CDR3 sequence: CASRTSGRRPGWETQYF. CDR3 coding DNA: TGTGCCAGCAGGACTAGCGGGAGAAGGCCCGGGTGGGAGACCCAGTACTTC.

This clone was observed many times. The V call is TRBV5-6, the J call TRBJ2-5; D gene uncertain. V was pared by 1 base and J by 1 base, with 8 bases between. The CDR3 is 14 residues long. The germline gives CDR1 SGHDT, CDR2 YYEEEE. The CDR3 DNA reads TGTGCCAGCAGCTTGCCTTGGGCCCAAGAGACCCAGTACTTC. This gives the protein CASSLPWAQETQYF.

The chain joins TRBV4-1 to TRBJ2-2; D is perhaps TRBD1 (6 bases). This CDR3 spans 15 amino acids. The V gene lost 4 bases and the J gene lost 3 bases, with 12 bases spanning the gap. Germline loops: CDR1 MGHRA, CDR2 YSYEKL. The CDR3 nucleotides are TGCGCCAGCAGCCTCTCGGGACATGACACCGGGGAGCTGTTTTTT. Its translation is CASSLSGHDTGELFF.

This chain joins TRBV5-6 and TRBJ2-7; D gene uncertain. The germline V gene has CDR1 SGHDT and CDR2 YYEEEE. Trimming pared 0 bases from V and 3 bases from J, leaving 7 bases between. This CDR3 comprises 13 residues. The CDR3 here is CASSLEAYYEQYF. CDR3 in DNA: TGTGCCAGCAGCTTGGAAGCTTACTACGAGCAGTACTTC.

The chain combines TRBV4-3 with TRBJ2-5, with 8 nucleotides matching TRBD2. Looked up from germline, CDR1 is LGHNA and CDR2 is YSLEER. J gave up 5 bases and V 0 bases, and 5 bases lay outside the gene matches. This CDR3 contains 15 residues. CDR3 DNA sequence: TGCGCCAGCAGCCAAGACCCCGGGAGGGGGGAGACCCAGTACTTC. It yields the protein CASSQDPGRGETQYF.